The present T cell receptor beta chain was sequenced within a study of blood T cell repertoires in COVID-19. The authors' processing: Estimation of nucleated cell counts relied on the amplification of reference gene primers. Clones were sequenced by immunoSEQ multiplex PCR, and TCRdb holds only the in-frame ones, with some missing. Clone size and V and J calls were adopted from that table, with D and trimming inferred from the DNA. The sample records about 190,000 clones, around nine tenths being singletons. This CDR3 is 13 amino acids long. V lost 4 bases to trimming and J lost 3 bases; unmatched junction nucleotides: 3. Germline CDR1 SGHDT, CDR2 YYEEEE.

This TCR derives from a woman aged 40 to 50 who had recovered from COVID-19. The sample taken for sequencing was peripheral blood. V usage is TRBV5-6 and J usage is TRBJ2-7, with TRBD2 matching 8 bases. CDR3 DNA sequence: TGTGCCAGCAGCGCCAGCGGGAGCTACGAGCAGTACTTC. Its protein is CASSASGSYEQYF.